The rows below give T cell receptor beta chains drawn from one sample of a study of CD8 T cells in ankylosing spondylitis. TCRdb used MiXCR to reprocess the 5' RACE reads, holding one entry per CDR3 protein. The data contain 250,000 or so distinct CDR3 sequences, roughly a tenth of them seen just once; the ten biggest clones take up approximately 2.5%. Sequences were obtained from blood, either unsorted or a sorted T cell fraction (not recorded which). All receptors come from a male donor with ankylosing spondylitis or in good health (not recorded which). CDR3s include the opening cysteine and the closing phenylalanine or tryptophan. Each record gives: V gene, clone size, D gene, J gene, CDR3 length, CDR3 DNA, CDR3 protein. D genes are given only for firm matches. The size of a clone is reported for some rows only, either as once, few or many, or as a class for expanded clones.

v_gene: TRBV4-1; abundance: many; d_gene: TRBD1; j_gene: TRBJ2-5; len: 14; CDR3nt: TGCGCCAGCAGCCAACCCCGGGACAGAAAGACCCAGTACTTC; CDR3aa: CASSQPRDRKTQYF
v_gene: TRBV29-1; abundance: many; d_gene: NA; j_gene: TRBJ2-2; len: 12; CDR3nt: TGCAGCGTGGACTCGTCCGCCGGGGAGCTGTTTTTT; CDR3aa: CSVDSSAGELFF
v_gene: TRBV5-6; abundance: many; d_gene: TRBD1; j_gene: TRBJ2-5; len: 14; CDR3nt: TGTGCCAGCAGTCCGGGACAGGGTCGGGAGACCCAGTACTTC; CDR3aa: CASSPGQGRETQYF
v_gene: TRBV21-1; abundance: many; d_gene: NA; j_gene: TRBJ1-2; len: 14; CDR3nt: TGTGCCAGGACCGAGGGGACCCAAGAGTATGGCTACACCTTC; CDR3aa: CARTEGTQEYGYTF
v_gene: TRBV6-6; abundance: NA; d_gene: TRBD1; j_gene: TRBJ2-7; len: 11; CDR3nt: TGTGCCAGCAGTTCCCGGGACAGGCAGTACTTC; CDR3aa: CASSSRDRQYF
v_gene: TRBV29-1; abundance: many; d_gene: TRBD2; j_gene: TRBJ2-2; len: 14; CDR3nt: TGCAGCGTGGGACTAGAAGGAGATGTAGGGGAGCTGTTTTTT; CDR3aa: CSVGLEGDVGELFF
v_gene: TRBV6-2/TRBV6-3; abundance: many; d_gene: NA; j_gene: TRBJ1-1; len: 12; CDR3nt: TGTGCCAGCAGTTACCCCACGTCGGAAGCTTTCTTT; CDR3aa: CASSYPTSEAFF
v_gene: TRBV20-1; abundance: NA; d_gene: TRBD1; j_gene: TRBJ2-7; len: 13; CDR3nt: TGCAGTGTTCGGGGACAGGGGGCGAACGAGCAGTACTTC; CDR3aa: CSVRGQGANEQYF
v_gene: TRBV5-1; abundance: many; d_gene: NA; j_gene: TRBJ2-1; len: 14; CDR3nt: TGCGCCAGCAGCTTAGCCATGGAGTACAATGAGCAGTTCTTC; CDR3aa: CASSLAMEYNEQFF
v_gene: TRBV7-2; abundance: few; d_gene: NA; j_gene: TRBJ1-5; len: 17; CDR3nt: TGTGCCAGCAGCTTAGCGTCGAGCGGGGGGGCGAGAGATACGCAGCATTTT; CDR3aa: CASSLASSGGARDTQHF
v_gene: TRBV20-1; abundance: many; d_gene: TRBD2; j_gene: TRBJ2-1; len: 17; CDR3nt: TGCAGTGCTAGAGACGGCCGAATGGCGGGAGGGCCCGATGAGCAGTTCTTC; CDR3aa: CSARDGRMAGGPDEQFF
v_gene: TRBV12-3/TRBV12-4; abundance: medium-sized; d_gene: NA; j_gene: TRBJ1-5; len: 16; CDR3nt: TGTGCCAGCAGCGACGGGACACCGGCTCTTGATCAGCCCCAGCATTTT; CDR3aa: CASSDGTPALDQPQHF
v_gene: TRBV4-1; abundance: NA; d_gene: TRBD1; j_gene: TRBJ1-4; len: 15; CDR3nt: TGCGCCAGCAGCCCCCGGACAGGGGTTAATGAAAAACTGTTTTTT; CDR3aa: CASSPRTGVNEKLFF
v_gene: TRBV12-3/TRBV12-4; abundance: NA; d_gene: NA; j_gene: TRBJ2-7; len: 14; CDR3nt: TGTGCCAGCAGTAAATCCCTGGTGGGCTACGAGCAGTACTTC; CDR3aa: CASSKSLVGYEQYF
v_gene: TRBV2; abundance: many; d_gene: NA; j_gene: TRBJ1-1; len: 12; CDR3nt: TGTGCCAGCAGTGAATGGGACACTGAAGCTTTCTTT; CDR3aa: CASSEWDTEAFF
v_gene: TRBV12-3/TRBV12-4; abundance: NA; d_gene: NA; j_gene: TRBJ2-7; len: 15; CDR3nt: TGTGCCAGCAGTTCGAGACAGGACCCTACCTACGACCAGTACTTC; CDR3aa: CASSSRQDPTYDQYF